The rows below give T cell receptor beta chains drawn from one sample of a study of T cells expressing NK-cell markers. TCRdb reprocessed the 5' RACE reads and reports one entry per CDR3 protein, with no DNA. This sample's table has 150,000 to 200,000 distinct CDR3 sequences. The sample was blood T cells: a sorted CD56 or NKG2C T cell subset, CD4+ or CD8+ T cells, or bulk PBMC T cells (not recorded which). The receptors were gathered from a woman between 18 and 70 years old in good health. The CDR3 runs from the conserved cysteine through the conserved F or W.

J,V,CDR3
TRBJ1-2,TRBV6-5,CASSYVRGSSDNYGYTF
TRBJ1-3,TRBV5-5,CASSAGGSGNTIYF
TRBJ1-1,TRBV20-1,CSARETFVNRESTEAFF
TRBJ2-1,TRBV5-1,CASSSMTSAAYNEQFF
TRBJ2-2,TRBV6-2/TRBV6-3,CASSYVPGSAGELFF
TRBJ2-5,TRBV29-1,CSARRGGARETQYF
TRBJ2-1,TRBV5-1,CASGILSATEDEQFF
TRBJ2-7,TRBV29-1,CSAGPRLAPNTTYEQYF
TRBJ2-1,TRBV5-5,CASSFRGGGMGNEQFF
TRBJ1-5,TRBV15,CATSRDRLGNQPQHF
TRBJ2-2,TRBV5-5,CASSYRASNTGELFF
TRBJ2-5,TRBV7-3,CASSLGLAGAQTQYF
TRBJ2-3,TRBV5-1,CASSWGLAGGLTDTQYF
TRBJ2-1,TRBV20-1,CSARDRGGASSYNEQFF
TRBJ1-5,TRBV12-3/TRBV12-4,CASGLISNQPQHF
TRBJ1-3,TRBV5-1,CASSSGQASGNTIYF
TRBJ2-2,TRBV25-1,CASTPSGFTGELFF